These T cell receptor beta chains were read from a single sample in a study of blood T cell repertoires in COVID-19. The table came from immunoSEQ multiplex PCR; TCRdb's copy has only in-frame clones and leaves some out. This table has about 17,000 clones, about 81% appearing once. Material: peripheral blood. The receptors here all came from a man in his 60s with acute or convalescent COVID-19. Each CDR3 is given with its conserved first and last residue.

V gene: TRBV19; J gene: TRBJ1-2; CDR3 protein: CASSDLFSWQFTTSDYGYTF
V gene: TRBV29-1; J gene: TRBJ1-1; CDR3 protein: CSVERGQNTEAFF
V gene: TRBV7-9; J gene: TRBJ1-2; CDR3 protein: CASSPGRGYGYTF
V gene: TRBV11-2; J gene: TRBJ1-1; CDR3 protein: CASSLSRGTEAFF
V gene: TRBV2; J gene: TRBJ1-1; CDR3 protein: CASSIGQGTTEAFF
V gene: TRBV27; J gene: TRBJ2-7; CDR3 protein: CASRALGEQYF
V gene: TRBV5-1; J gene: TRBJ2-3; CDR3 protein: CASSYSGGGTDTQYF
V gene: TRBV21-1; J gene: TRBJ2-5; CDR3 protein: CASSKALAGGPLEETQYF
V gene: TRBV7-9; J gene: TRBJ1-6; CDR3 protein: CASGTPHPGSPLHF
V gene: TRBV7-6; J gene: TRBJ1-5; CDR3 protein: CASSLTSGENHQPQHF
V gene: TRBV30; J gene: TRBJ1-2; CDR3 protein: CAQTIRGARGDGYTF
V gene: TRBV5-1; J gene: TRBJ2-3; CDR3 protein: CASSSGLAGGSLFTDTQYF
V gene: TRBV6-5; J gene: TRBJ1-6; CDR3 protein: CASSYEGGVLHF
V gene: TRBV6-5; J gene: TRBJ2-3; CDR3 protein: CASSLDGGTTDTQYF
V gene: TRBV9; J gene: TRBJ2-7; CDR3 protein: CASSVLGTEGEQYF
V gene: TRBV7-2; J gene: TRBJ2-1; CDR3 protein: CASSLRRGYGYEQFF
V gene: TRBV6-4; J gene: TRBJ1-2; CDR3 protein: CASSDRQINYGYTF
V gene: TRBV5-6; J gene: TRBJ1-2; CDR3 protein: CASSLGGGYTF
V gene: TRBV27; J gene: TRBJ1-2; CDR3 protein: CASSFRENYGYTF
V gene: TRBV5-1; J gene: TRBJ1-2; CDR3 protein: CASSLVPNYGYTF
V gene: TRBV2; J gene: TRBJ1-4; CDR3 protein: CASSESGSTNEKLFF
V gene: TRBV12-5; J gene: TRBJ1-3; CDR3 protein: CASGLGRGLDGNTIYF
V gene: TRBV7-9; J gene: TRBJ1-4; CDR3 protein: CASSPRTVNEKLFF
V gene: TRBV5-4; J gene: TRBJ1-4; CDR3 protein: CASSWDTTNEKLFF
V gene: TRBV5-1; J gene: TRBJ1-1; CDR3 protein: CASSLRTGENTEAFF
V gene: TRBV2; J gene: TRBJ2-7; CDR3 protein: CASRGYEQYF
V gene: TRBV27; J gene: TRBJ1-6; CDR3 protein: CASTPGRRNNSPLHF
V gene: TRBV9; J gene: TRBJ2-7; CDR3 protein: CASSPPGDRGTYEQYF
V gene: TRBV27; J gene: TRBJ1-5; CDR3 protein: CASSLGQGRQPQHF
V gene: TRBV19; J gene: TRBJ1-1; CDR3 protein: CASSPTGGLTEAFF
V gene: TRBV4-2; J gene: TRBJ2-7; CDR3 protein: CASSQDRGTGTPREQYF
V gene: TRBV4-1; J gene: TRBJ1-5; CDR3 protein: CASSRDSNQPQHF
V gene: TRBV7-3; J gene: TRBJ2-1; CDR3 protein: CASSLAGGGNEQFF
V gene: TRBV7-9; J gene: TRBJ2-5; CDR3 protein: CASSQGLAGQETQYF
V gene: TRBV12-3/TRBV12-4; J gene: TRBJ1-1; CDR3 protein: CASARGEGTEAFF
V gene: TRBV21-1; J gene: TRBJ1-6; CDR3 protein: CASSKGMDRGLNSPLHF
V gene: TRBV14; J gene: TRBJ2-2; CDR3 protein: CASSQTGDYHRELFF
V gene: TRBV2; J gene: TRBJ1-5; CDR3 protein: CASSAFPVGQQPQHF
V gene: TRBV5-1; J gene: TRBJ2-7; CDR3 protein: CASSLSGLQGPEQYF
V gene: TRBV11-3; J gene: TRBJ2-1; CDR3 protein: CASSSPEGRGRGEQFF
V gene: TRBV11-2; J gene: TRBJ1-2; CDR3 protein: CASSLDSSYGYTF
V gene: TRBV7-3; J gene: TRBJ2-1; CDR3 protein: CASSLGRPDYNEQFF
V gene: TRBV18; J gene: TRBJ2-3; CDR3 protein: CASSPTAGARRTDTQYF
V gene: TRBV28; J gene: TRBJ2-3; CDR3 protein: CASSLERGGDTQYF
V gene: TRBV2; J gene: TRBJ2-4; CDR3 protein: CASSEVGVVSAKNIQYF
V gene: TRBV7-2; J gene: TRBJ1-2; CDR3 protein: CASSTRDSYTF
V gene: TRBV7-2; J gene: TRBJ2-3; CDR3 protein: CASSLDRAGGNTQYF
V gene: TRBV18; J gene: TRBJ1-1; CDR3 protein: CASSNRGQGMNTEAFF
V gene: TRBV27; J gene: TRBJ1-1; CDR3 protein: CASSQVGTEAFF
V gene: TRBV2; J gene: TRBJ1-1; CDR3 protein: CASSALGQGARLNTEAFF
V gene: TRBV29-1; J gene: TRBJ1-3; CDR3 protein: CSVEENRGEGGNTIYF
V gene: TRBV7-8; J gene: TRBJ2-1; CDR3 protein: CASSLTTDSYNEQFF
V gene: TRBV7-2; J gene: TRBJ2-7; CDR3 protein: CASSSGPAGYEQYF